This section outlines one TCR beta chain sequence together with its context. The source of the sample is a study of technical replicates of blood from a few donors. Profiling relied on immunoSEQ multiplex PCR, and the TCRdb table lists in-frame clones only, not all of them. The sample carries around 80,000 clones, roughly 93% recorded once. There are 15 residues in the CDR3. Trimming took off 0 bases at V and 1 base at J, with 9 bases between the two ends. Germline CDR1 reads MNHEY; CDR2 reads SMNVEV (reference sequence). This chain uses TRBV27 with TRBJ1-2; D unresolved. The sequence was collected from a human donor in good health. Sequencing input: T cells isolated from PBMCs. CDR3 sequence reads: CASSLSGSLNYGYTF. In DNA form, the CDR3 reads TGTGCCAGCAGTTTATCGGGCAGCCTTAACTATGGCTACACCTTC.